This T cell receptor beta chain was documented in a study of CD8 T cells in ankylosing spondylitis. TCRdb re-analysed the 5' RACE reads in MiXCR, keeping a single row per CDR3 protein. The sample contains about 210,000 distinct CDR3 sequences, 8.2% of which appear only once. The CDR3 has 13 residues. With V trimmed by 5 bases and J by 5 bases, 3 bases remained unmatched. This clonotype was detected many times. The chain recombines TRBV12-3 or TRBV12-4 with TRBJ1-5; 7 nucleotides line up with TRBD1. The sequence came from a female donor with ankylosing spondylitis or in good health (not recorded which). Specimen: blood, either unsorted or a sorted T cell fraction (not recorded which). CDR3 amino acids: CASSLTGDQPQHF. The CDR3 DNA reads as TGTGCCAGCAGTCTCACAGGGGATCAGCCCCAGCATTTT.